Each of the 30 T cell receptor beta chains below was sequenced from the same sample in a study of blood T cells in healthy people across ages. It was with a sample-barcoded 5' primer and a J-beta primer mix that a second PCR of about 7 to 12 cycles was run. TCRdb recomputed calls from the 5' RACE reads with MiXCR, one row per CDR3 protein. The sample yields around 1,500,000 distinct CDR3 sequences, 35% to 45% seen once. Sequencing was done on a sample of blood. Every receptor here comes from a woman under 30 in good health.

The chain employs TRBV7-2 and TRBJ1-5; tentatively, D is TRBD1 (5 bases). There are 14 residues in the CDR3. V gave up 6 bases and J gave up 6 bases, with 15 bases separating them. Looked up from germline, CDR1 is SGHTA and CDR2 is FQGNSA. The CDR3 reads CASSQSPGAQPQHF. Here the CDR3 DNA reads TGTGCCAGCAGTCAAAGTCCCGGGGCTCAGCCCCAGCATTTT.

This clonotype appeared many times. Written as DNA, the CDR3 is TGTGCCAGCAGCTTAGGGGGCGGGCGGCCTACAGATACGCAGTATTTT. Protein sequence: CASSLGGGRPTDTQYF. This rearrangement joins TRBV7-2 to TRBJ2-3; TRBD1 or TRBD2 may be the D gene (5 bases each). V lost 1 base to trimming and J lost 3 bases, with 14 bases between them. This CDR3 has 16 residues. CDR1 SGHTA and CDR2 FQGNSA come from the germline V gene.

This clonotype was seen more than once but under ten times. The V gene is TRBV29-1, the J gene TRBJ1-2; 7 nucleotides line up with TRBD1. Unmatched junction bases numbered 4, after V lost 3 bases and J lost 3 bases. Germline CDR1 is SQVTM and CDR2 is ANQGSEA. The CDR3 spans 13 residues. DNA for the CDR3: TGCAGCGTTGAGGGAACAGGGGACTATGGCTACACCTTC. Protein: CSVEGTGDYGYTF.

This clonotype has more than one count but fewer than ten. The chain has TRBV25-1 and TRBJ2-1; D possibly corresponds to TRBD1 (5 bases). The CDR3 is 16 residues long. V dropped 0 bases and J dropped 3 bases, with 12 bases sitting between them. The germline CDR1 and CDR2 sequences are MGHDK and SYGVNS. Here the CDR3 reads CASSEYRQNGYNEQFF. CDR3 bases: TGTGCCAGCAGTGAATATAGACAGAATGGCTACAATGAGCAGTTCTTC.

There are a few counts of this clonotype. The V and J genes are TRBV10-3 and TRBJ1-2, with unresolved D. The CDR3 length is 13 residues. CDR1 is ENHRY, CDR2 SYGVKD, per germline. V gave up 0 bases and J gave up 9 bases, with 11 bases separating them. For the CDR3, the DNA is TGTGCCATCAGTGAGTCGCCCGGTCTTAGCTACACCTTC. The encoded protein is CAISESPGLSYTF.

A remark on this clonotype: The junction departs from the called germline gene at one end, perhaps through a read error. This CDR3 is CASSLGPLRGAKETQYF. DNA of the CDR3: TGTGCTAGCAGCTTAGGTCCCCTACGGGGGGCTAAAGAGACCCAGTACTTC. The chain carries TRBV7-7 and TRBJ2-4, with D perhaps TRBD2 (7 bases). The DNA matches TRBJ2-5 better at its end, which makes the J call doubtful. Germline CDR1 and CDR2: SSHAT and FNYEAQ (reference sequence). The CDR3 spans 17 residues.

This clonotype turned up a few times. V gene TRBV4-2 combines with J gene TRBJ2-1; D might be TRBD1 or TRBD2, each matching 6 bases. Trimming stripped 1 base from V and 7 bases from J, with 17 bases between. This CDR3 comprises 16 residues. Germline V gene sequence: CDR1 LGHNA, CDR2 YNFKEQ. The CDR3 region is CASSQGVGGGLNEQFF. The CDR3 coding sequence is TGTGCCAGCAGCCAAGGGGTGGGGGGCGGCTTAAATGAGCAGTTCTTC.

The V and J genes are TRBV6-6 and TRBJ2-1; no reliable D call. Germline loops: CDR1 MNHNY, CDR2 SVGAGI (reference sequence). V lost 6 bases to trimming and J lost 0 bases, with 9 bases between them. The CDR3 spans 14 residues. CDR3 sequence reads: CASRTVSSYNEQFF. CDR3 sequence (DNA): TGTGCCAGCAGAACGGTGAGCTCCTACAATGAGCAGTTCTTC.

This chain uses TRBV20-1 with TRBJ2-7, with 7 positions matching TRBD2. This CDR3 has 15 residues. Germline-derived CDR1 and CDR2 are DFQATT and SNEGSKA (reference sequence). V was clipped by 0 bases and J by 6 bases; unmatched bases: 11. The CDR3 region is CSARDPGRDVGEQYF. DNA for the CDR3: TGCAGTGCTAGAGATCCGGGGAGGGACGTCGGCGAGCAGTACTTC.

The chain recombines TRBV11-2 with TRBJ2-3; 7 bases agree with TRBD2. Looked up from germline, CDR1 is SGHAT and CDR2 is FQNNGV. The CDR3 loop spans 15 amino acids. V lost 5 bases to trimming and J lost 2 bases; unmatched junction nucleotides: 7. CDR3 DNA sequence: TGTGCCAGCAGCCCTGCGGGGGATCTCACAGATACGCAGTATTTT. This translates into CASSPAGDLTDTQYF. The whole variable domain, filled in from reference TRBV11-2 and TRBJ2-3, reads EAGVAQSPRYKIIEKRQSVAFWCNPISGHATLYWYQQILGQGPKLLIQFQNNGVVDDSQLPKDRFSAERLKGVDSTLKIQPAKLEDSAVYLCASSPAGDLTDTQYFGPGTRLTVL.

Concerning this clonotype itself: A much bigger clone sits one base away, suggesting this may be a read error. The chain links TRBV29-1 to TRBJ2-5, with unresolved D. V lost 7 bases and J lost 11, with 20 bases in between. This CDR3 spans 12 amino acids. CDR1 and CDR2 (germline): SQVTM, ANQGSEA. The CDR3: CSEWPLGNEQYF. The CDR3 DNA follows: TGCAGCGAGTGGCCCCTGGGAAATGAGCAGTACTTC.

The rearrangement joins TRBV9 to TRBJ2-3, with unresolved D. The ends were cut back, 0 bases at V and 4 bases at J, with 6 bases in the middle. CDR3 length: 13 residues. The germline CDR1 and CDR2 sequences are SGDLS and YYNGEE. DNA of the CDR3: TGTGCCAGCAGCGTAGTGGGTCCAGATACGCAGTATTTT. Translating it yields CASSVVGPDTQYF. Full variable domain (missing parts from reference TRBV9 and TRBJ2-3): DSGVTQTPKHLITATGQRVTLRCSPRSGDLSVYWYQQSLDQGLQFLIQYYNGEERAKGNILERFSAQQFPDLHSELNLSSLELGDSALYFCASSVVGPDTQYFGPGTRLTVL.

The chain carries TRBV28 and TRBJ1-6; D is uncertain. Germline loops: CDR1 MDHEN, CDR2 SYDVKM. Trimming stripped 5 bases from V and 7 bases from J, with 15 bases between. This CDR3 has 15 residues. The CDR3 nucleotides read TGTGCCAGCAGTCATGGAACAGTTCCAAATTCACCCCTCCACTTT. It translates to CASSHGTVPNSPLHF.

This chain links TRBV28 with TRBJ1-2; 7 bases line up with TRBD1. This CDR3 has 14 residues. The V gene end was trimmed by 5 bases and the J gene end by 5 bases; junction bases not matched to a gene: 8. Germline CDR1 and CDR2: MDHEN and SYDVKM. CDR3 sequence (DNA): TGTGCCAGCAGTGGGGACAGCGGTGGGTATGGCTACACCTTC. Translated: CASSGDSGGYGYTF.

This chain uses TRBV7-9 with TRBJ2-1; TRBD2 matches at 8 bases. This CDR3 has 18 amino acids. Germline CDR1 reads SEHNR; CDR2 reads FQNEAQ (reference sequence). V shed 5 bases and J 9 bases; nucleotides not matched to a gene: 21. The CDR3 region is CASSPVSSGTRLLPEQFF. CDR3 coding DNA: TGTGCCAGCAGCCCAGTCTCCTCCGGGACTAGACTGCTCCCTGAGCAGTTCTTC.

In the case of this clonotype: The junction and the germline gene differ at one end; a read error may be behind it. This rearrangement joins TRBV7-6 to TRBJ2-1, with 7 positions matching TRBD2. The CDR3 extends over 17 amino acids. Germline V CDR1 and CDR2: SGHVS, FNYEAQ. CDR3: CAGSLAASGDSYNEQFF. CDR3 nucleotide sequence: TGTGCCGGCAGCTTAGCGGCTAGCGGAGACTCCTACAATGAGCAGTTCTTC.

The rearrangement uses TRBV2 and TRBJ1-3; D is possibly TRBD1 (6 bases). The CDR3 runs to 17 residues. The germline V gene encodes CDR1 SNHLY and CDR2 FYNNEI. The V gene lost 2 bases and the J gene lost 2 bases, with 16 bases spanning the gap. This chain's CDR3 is CASSERVGGSTGNTIYF. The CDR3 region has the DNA TGTGCCAGCAGTGAAAGGGTAGGGGGGTCGACTGGAAACACCATATATTTT.

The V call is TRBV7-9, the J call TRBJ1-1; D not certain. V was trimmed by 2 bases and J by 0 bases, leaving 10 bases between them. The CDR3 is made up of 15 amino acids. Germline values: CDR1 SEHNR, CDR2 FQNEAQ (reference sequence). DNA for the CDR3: TGTGCCAGCAGCTTAAAACGAAACATGAACACTGAAGCTTTCTTT. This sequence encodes CASSLKRNMNTEAFF.

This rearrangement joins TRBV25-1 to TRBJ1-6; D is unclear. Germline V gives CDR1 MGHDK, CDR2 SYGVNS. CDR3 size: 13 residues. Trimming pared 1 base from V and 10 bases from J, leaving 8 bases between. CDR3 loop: CASSEFQESPLHF. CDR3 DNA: TGTGCCAGCAGTGAATTTCAGGAATCACCCCTCCACTTT. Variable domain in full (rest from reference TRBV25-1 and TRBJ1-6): EADIYQTPRYLVIGTGKKITLECSQTMGHDKMYWYQQDPGMELHLIHYSYGVNSTEKGDLSSESTVSRIRTEHFPLTLESARPSHTSQYLCASSEFQESPLHFGNGTRLTVT.

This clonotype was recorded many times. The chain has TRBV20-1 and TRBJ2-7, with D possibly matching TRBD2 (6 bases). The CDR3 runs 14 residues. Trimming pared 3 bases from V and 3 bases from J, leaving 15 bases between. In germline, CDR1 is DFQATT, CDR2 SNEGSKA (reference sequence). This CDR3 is CSASAGTDVYEQYF. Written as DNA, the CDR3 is TGCAGTGCTAGTGCCGGGACTGACGTCTACGAGCAGTACTTC.

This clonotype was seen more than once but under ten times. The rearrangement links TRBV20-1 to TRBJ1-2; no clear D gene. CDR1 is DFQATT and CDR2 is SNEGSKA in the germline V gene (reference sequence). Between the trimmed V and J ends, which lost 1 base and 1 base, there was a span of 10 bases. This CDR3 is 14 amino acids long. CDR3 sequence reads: CSARGAQLNYGYTF. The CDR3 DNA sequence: TGCAGTGCTAGAGGAGCGCAGCTTAACTATGGCTACACCTTC.

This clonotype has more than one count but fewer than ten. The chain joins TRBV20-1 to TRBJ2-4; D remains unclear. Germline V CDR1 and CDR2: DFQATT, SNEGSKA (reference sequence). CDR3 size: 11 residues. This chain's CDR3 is CSTPVQNIQYF. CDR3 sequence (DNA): TGCAGCACTCCGGTCCAAAACATTCAGTACTTC.

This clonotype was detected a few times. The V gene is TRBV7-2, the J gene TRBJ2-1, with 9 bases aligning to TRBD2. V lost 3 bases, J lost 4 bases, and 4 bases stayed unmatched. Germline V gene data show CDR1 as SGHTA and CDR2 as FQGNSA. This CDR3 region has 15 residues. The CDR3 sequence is CASSFGSGGYNEQFF. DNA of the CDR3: TGTGCCAGCAGCTTTGGCAGCGGGGGGTACAATGAGCAGTTCTTC.

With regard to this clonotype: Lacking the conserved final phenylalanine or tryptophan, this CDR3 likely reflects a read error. The DNA for the CDR3 is TGTGTCAGCAGCGGCGGTGAGCAGTACCTC. This sequence encodes CVSSGGEQYL. This chain joins TRBV7-9 and TRBJ2-5, with D maybe TRBD2 (5 bases). Germline CDR1 SEHNR, CDR2 FQNEAQ (reference sequence). The CDR3 is 10 amino acids.

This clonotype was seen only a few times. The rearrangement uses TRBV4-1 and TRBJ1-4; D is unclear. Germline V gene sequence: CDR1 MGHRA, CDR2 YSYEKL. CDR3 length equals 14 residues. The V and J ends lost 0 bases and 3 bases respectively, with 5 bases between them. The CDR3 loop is CASSQEEANEKLFF. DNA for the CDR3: TGCGCCAGCAGCCAAGAGGAGGCTAATGAAAAACTGTTTTTT.

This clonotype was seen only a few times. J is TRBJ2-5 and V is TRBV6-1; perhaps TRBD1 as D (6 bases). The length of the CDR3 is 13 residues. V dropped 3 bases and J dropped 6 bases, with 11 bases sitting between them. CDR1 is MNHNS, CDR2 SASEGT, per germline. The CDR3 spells CASSDGDTQTQYF. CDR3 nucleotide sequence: TGTGCCAGCAGTGATGGGGACACCCAGACCCAGTACTTC.

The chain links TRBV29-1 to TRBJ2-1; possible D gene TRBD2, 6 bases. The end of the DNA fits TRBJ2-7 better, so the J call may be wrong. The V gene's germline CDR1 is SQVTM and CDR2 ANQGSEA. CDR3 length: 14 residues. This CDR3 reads CSVGNSGPYNEQYF. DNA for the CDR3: TGCAGCGTTGGTAATAGCGGCCCCTACAATGAGCAGTACTTC.

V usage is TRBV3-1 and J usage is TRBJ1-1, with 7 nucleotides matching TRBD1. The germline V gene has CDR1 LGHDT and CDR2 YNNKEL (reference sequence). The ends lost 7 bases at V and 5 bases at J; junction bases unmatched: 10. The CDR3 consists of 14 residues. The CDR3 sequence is CASNAFQGVTEAFF. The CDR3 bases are TGTGCCAGCAACGCTTTCCAGGGGGTGACTGAAGCTTTCTTT.

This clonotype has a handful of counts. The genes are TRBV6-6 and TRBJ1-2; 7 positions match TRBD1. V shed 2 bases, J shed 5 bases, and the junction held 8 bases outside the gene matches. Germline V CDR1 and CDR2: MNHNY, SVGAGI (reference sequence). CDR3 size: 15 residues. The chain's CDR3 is CASSYVTGPGYGYTF. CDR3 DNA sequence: TGTGCCAGCAGTTACGTGACAGGGCCTGGGTATGGCTACACCTTC.

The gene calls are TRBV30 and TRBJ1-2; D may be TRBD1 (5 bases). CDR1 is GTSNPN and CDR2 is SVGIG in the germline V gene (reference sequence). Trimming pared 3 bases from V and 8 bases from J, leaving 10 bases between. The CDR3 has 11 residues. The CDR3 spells CAWRVRGGYTF. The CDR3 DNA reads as TGTGCCTGGAGAGTTAGGGGAGGCTACACCTTC.